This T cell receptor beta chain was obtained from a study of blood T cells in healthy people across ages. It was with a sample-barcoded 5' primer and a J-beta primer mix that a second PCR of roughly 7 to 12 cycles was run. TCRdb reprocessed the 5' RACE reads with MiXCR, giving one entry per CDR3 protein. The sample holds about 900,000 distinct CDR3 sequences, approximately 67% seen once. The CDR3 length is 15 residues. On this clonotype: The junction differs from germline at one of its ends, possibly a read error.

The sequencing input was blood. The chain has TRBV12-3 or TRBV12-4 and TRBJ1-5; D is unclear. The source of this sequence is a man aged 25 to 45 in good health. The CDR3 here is CASSSSYYSNQPQHF. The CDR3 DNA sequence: TGTGCCAGCAGTTCCAGTTACTATAGCAACCAGCCCCAGCATTTT.